The text below deals with one T cell receptor (beta chain). What this receptor recognizes is not known. Per-base quality was not reported, and no clone a single base away is much larger than it. This record belongs to a study of Ad26.COV2.S vaccination and SARS-CoV-2 variants (dated by TCRdb to the early 2020s). About the study as a whole: TCRbeta repertoire sequencing was used to assess the specificity and breadth of SARS-CoV-2-reactive T cell receptors after Ad26.COV2.S vaccination. The TCR-sequenced set comprised roughly 30 samples: some 20 Ad26.COV2.S vaccine recipients, 5 placebo recipients and 8 SARS-CoV-2 convalescent individuals. Results the study describes overall, beyond this receptor: Substantial breadth of spike-specific CD8+ and CD4+ T cell responses was reported after vaccination. According to the authors, total T cell responses may have been underestimated by the TCR breadth and depth analyses. Comparable non-spike TCR breadth was observed between vaccine and placebo recipients, consistent with only spike being contained in the vaccine. Higher spike-specific TCR breadth was observed in Ad26.COV2.S recipients than in placebo recipients (P = 0.0014).

V was cut back by 0 bases and J by 1 base, leaving a gap of 6 bases between them. CDR1 and CDR2 (LGHNA, YSLEER) derive from the germline V gene. CDR3 length: 14 amino acids, cysteine to phenylalanine. Only the CDR3 DNA stays, 42 bases, in frame from base 1. TCRbeta CDR3 regions were sequenced with the immunoSEQ Assay. After extraction, genomic DNA underwent amplification by bias-controlled multiplex PCR, followed by high-throughput sequencing. In the original analysis: To quantify the absolute abundance of each unique TCRbeta CDR3 region, sequences were collapsed and filtered. T cell fraction was estimated by normalization of TCRbeta template counts to usable DNA, with usable DNA being measured through amplification of reference genes present in all nucleated cells. Repertoire TCRs were annotated as SARS-CoV-2-specific by exact matching of V gene, CDR3 amino acid sequence and J gene to a known reactive TCR set. The reference SARS-CoV-2 TCR set was derived from MIRA and filtered for enrichment in COVID-19-positive ImmuneCODE repertoires, a step that removed public or cross-reactive TCRs. Drawing on the MIRA antigens, annotated TCRs were analysed further at the level of specific ORF or position within ORF. Breadth was defined as annotated unique rearrangements over total unique productive rearrangements; depth was the summed frequency of those rearrangements. Two-sided Wilcoxon rank-sum tests were used to compare TCR breadth between groups. Sourced from immuneACCESS, this table was stored by TCRdb with only in-frame sequences that have V and J called. A share of the clones is absent; for the studies checked, an unresolved V gene accounts for under half, and the remainder has no known explanation. V and J calls and clone size are as listed in that table; D and trimming were resolved from the DNA. The sample has over 85,000 clones on record, roughly 85% of them singletons. The ten top clones hold roughly 15% of the sample.

In the paper's terms, the time point label means: individuals recovered from natural SARS-CoV-2 infection. The receptor comes from a human donor who had recovered from COVID-19. This material consisted of peripheral blood, taken after recovery from COVID-19. Rearrangement joined TRBV4-3 to TRBJ1-1; the D gene assignment is ambiguous. The DNA reads TGCGCCAGCAGCCAAGAATGGGGGAACACTGAAGCTTTCTTT. Protein translation: CASSQEWGNTEAFF.